The clone carrying this T cell receptor (beta chain) has ten or more counts. What it binds is unknown. Trimming pared 4 bases from V and 3 bases from J, leaving 7 bases between. This CDR3 contains 12 residues. Germline CDR1 is SGHRS and CDR2 is YFSETQ. These data are taken from a study of T-cell reconstitution after alpha-beta-depleted transplantation in children. Broader study findings: Diversity and T-cell counts at one year after transplant derived mostly from new T cells. By about two months after transplant, alpha-beta T cells reportedly arose from several hundred graft clones that had expanded. Diversity of TCRbeta at day 60 was high in some patients, arising from surviving recipient T cells and thymic progenitors.

Unique molecular identifiers were incorporated during preparation of the TCRbeta library. One entry per CDR3 protein results from TCRdb running MiXCR on the PCR reads. This table has hundreds of thousands of distinct CDR3 sequences, approximately 14% appearing once. The specimen comprised PBMCs, sampled before TCRalphabeta/CD19-depleted stem cell transplant. The source of this sequence is a girl aged 2-10 years with congenital amegakaryocytic thrombocytopenia, due to receive a stem cell transplant. The rearrangement joins TRBV5-1 to TRBJ1-1, with unresolved D. The CDR3 protein is CASSEGDTEAFF. CDR3 in DNA: TGCGCCAGCAGCGAGGGTGACACTGAAGCTTTCTTT.